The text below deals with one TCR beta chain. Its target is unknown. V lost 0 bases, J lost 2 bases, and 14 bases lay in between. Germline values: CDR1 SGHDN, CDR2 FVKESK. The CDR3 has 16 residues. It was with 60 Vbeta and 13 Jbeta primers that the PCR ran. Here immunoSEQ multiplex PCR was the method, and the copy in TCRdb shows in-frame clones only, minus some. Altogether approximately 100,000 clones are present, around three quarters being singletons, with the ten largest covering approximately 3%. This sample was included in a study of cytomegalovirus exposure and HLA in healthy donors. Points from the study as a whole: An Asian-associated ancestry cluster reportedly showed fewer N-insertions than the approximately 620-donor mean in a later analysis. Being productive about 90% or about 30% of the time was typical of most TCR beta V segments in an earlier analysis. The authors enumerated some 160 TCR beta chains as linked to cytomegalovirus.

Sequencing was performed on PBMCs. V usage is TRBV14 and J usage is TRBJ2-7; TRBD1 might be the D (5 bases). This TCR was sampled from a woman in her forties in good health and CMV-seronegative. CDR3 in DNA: TGTGCCAGCAGCCAAGAGATCGACAGAGACCCCTACGAGCAGTACTTC. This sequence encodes CASSQEIDRDPYEQYF.